This T cell receptor beta chain was recorded in a study of cytomegalovirus exposure and HLA in healthy donors. The study's findings and limits: Serostatus for CMV was the only available immune exposure information. Through in vitro validation, three CMV-associated chains were shown to be specific for CMV antigens. HLA-A and HLA-B allele assignments for most subjects were reportedly predicted accurately using TCR beta sequences.

The CDR3 contains 17 residues. J lost 6 bases, V lost 5 bases, and 12 bases had no gene match. Germline V gene lookup returns CDR1 MNHEY and CDR2 SMNVEV (reference sequence). Researchers ran the PCR with 60 Vbeta and 13 Jbeta primers. Assay: immunoSEQ multiplex PCR; the TCRdb copy retains only in-frame clones and omits some. The sample records around 130,000 clones, 81% being singletons. Concerning this clone itself: The target antigen is unknown.

Input material: PBMCs. This sequence originates from a woman between 40 and 50 years old in good health and CMV-seronegative. The chain carries TRBV27 and TRBJ2-2; 10 bases agree with TRBD2. CDR3 nucleotides: TGTGCCAGCAGTCCAGTCCATAGCGGGGGGATCGCCGGGGAGCTGTTTTTT. As protein: CASSPVHSGGIAGELFF.